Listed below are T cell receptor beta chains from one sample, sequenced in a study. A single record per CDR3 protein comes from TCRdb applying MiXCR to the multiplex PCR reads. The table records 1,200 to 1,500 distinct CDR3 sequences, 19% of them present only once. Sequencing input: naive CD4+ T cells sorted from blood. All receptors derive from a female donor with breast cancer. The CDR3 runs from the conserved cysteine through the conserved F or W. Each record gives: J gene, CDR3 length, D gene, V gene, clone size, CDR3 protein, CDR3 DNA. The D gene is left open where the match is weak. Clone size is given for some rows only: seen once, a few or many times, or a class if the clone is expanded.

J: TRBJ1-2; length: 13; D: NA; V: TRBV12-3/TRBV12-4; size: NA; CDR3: CASSLERNNGYTF; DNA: TGTGCCAGCAGTTTAGAGAGGAACAATGGCTACACCTTC
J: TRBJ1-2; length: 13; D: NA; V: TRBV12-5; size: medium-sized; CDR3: CASGLGQSYGYTF; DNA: TGTGCTAGTGGTTTAGGACAGTCATATGGCTACACCTTC
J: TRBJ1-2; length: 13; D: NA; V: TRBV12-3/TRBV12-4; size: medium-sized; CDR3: CASSYGTGYGYTF; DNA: TGTGCCAGCAGTTATGGGACGGGCTATGGCTACACCTTC
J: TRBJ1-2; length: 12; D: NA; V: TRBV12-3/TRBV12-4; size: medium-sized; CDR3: CASAGWWDGYTF; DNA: TGTGCCAGCGCGGGGTGGTGGGATGGCTACACCTTC
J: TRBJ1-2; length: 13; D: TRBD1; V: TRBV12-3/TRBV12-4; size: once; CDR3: CASSDRVNYGYTF; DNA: TGTGCCAGCAGCGACAGGGTGAACTATGGCTACACCTTC
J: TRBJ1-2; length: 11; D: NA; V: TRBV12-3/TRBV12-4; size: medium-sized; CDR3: CASSRTFGYTF; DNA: TGTGCCAGCAGCCGGACTTTTGGCTACACCTTC
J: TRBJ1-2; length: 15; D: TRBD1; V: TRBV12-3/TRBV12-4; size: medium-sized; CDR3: CASSPRTGDWYGYTF; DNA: TGTGCCAGCAGTCCCCGGACAGGGGATTGGTATGGCTACACCTTC
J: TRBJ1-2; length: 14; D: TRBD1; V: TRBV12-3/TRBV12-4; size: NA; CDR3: CASSSWTGTNGYTF; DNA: TGTGCCAGCAGTTCCTGGACAGGGACTAACGGCTACACCTTC
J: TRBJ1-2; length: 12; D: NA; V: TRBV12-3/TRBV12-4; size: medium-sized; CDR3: CASSRGSLGYTF; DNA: TGTGCCAGCAGCAGGGGCTCGCTTGGCTACACCTTC
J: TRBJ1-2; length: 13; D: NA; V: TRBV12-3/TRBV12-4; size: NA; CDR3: CASSQTGRGGYTF; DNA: TGTGCCAGCAGTCAGACAGGCCGTGGCGGCTACACCTTC
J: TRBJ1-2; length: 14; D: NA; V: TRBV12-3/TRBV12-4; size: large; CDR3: CASSSTGIPGSYTF; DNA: TGTGCCAGCAGTTCGACAGGAATCCCCGGGAGCTACACCTTC
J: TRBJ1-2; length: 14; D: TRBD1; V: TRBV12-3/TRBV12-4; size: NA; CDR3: CASSSRTGGYGYTF; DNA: TGTGCCAGCAGTTCCCGGACAGGCGGCTATGGCTACACCTTC
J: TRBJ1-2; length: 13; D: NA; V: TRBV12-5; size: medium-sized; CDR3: CASGSQGLYGYTF; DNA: TGTGCTAGTGGATCACAGGGCCTCTATGGCTACACCTTC
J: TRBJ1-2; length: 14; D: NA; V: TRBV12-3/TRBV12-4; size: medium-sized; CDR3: CASSTRTANYGYTF; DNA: TGTGCCAGCAGCACCCGGACAGCTAACTATGGCTACACCTTC
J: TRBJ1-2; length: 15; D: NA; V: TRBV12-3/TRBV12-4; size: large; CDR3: CASSLVVAGDYGYTF; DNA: TGTGCCAGCAGTTTAGTAGTAGCAGGGGACTATGGCTACACCTTC
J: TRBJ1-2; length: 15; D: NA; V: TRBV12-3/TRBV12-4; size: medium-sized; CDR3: CASSLPRQRVDGYTF; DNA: TGTGCCAGCAGTTTACCCCGACAGAGGGTGGATGGCTACACCTTC
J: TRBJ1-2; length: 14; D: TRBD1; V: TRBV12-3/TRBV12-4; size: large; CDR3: CASSSEDRGYGYTF; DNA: TGTGCCAGCAGTTCCGAGGACAGGGGCTATGGCTACACCTTC
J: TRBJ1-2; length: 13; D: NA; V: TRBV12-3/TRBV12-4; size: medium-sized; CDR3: CASSRRQGHGYTF; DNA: TGTGCCAGCAGCCGCCGGCAGGGTCATGGCTACACCTTC
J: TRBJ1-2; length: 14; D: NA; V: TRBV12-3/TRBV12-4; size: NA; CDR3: CASSPRVGNYGYTF; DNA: TGTGCCAGCAGTCCCAGGGTAGGTAACTATGGCTACACCTTC
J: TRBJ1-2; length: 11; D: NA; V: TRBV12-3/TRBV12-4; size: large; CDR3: CASSSNYGYTF; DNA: TGTGCCAGCAGCAGTAACTATGGCTACACCTTC
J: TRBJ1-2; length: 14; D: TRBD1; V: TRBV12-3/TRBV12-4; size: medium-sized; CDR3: CASSLNRGKWGYTF; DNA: TGTGCCAGCAGTTTAAACAGGGGAAAGTGGGGCTACACCTTC
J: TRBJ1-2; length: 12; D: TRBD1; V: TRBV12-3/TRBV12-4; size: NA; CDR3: CASTRTGAGYTF; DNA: TGTGCCAGCACCAGGACAGGGGCTGGCTACACCTTC
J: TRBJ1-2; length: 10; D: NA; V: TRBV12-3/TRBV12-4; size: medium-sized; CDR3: CASSNYGYTF; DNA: TGTGCCAGCTCTAACTATGGCTACACCTTC
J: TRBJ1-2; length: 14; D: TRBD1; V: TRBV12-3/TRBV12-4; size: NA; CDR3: CASSPRRDRVSYTF; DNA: TGTGCCAGCAGTCCGCGAAGGGACAGGGTGAGCTACACCTTC
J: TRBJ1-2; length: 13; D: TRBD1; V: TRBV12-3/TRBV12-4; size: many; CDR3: CASNPGQGEGYTF; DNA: TGTGCCAGCAATCCGGGACAGGGCGAAGGCTACACCTTC
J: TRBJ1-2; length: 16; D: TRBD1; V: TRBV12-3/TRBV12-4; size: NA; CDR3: CASSPLRTGDNYGYTF; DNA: TGTGCCAGCAGTCCCTTACGGACAGGTGATAACTATGGCTACACCTTC
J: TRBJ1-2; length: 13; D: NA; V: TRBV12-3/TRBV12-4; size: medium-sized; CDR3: CASRELDAGGYTF; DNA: TGTGCCAGCAGGGAATTAGACGCGGGCGGCTACACCTTC
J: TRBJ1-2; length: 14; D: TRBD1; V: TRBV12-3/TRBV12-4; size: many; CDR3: CASSLPRQGYGYTF; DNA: TGTGCCAGCAGTTTACCCCGACAGGGGTATGGCTACACCTTC
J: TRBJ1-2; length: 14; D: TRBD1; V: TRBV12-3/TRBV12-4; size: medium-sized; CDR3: CASSPGQPPYGYTF; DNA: TGTGCCAGCAGCCCGGGACAGCCTCCCTATGGCTACACCTTC
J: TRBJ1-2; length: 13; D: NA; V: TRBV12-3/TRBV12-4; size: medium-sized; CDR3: CASGQRRVTGYTF; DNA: TGTGCCAGCGGGCAACGGCGGGTAACAGGCTACACCTTC
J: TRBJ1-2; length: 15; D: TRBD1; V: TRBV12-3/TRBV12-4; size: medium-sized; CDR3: CASSHRQGLYYGYTF; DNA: TGTGCCAGCAGTCACCGACAGGGACTCTACTATGGCTACACCTTC
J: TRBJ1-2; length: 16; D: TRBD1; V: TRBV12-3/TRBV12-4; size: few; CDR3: CASSLPRQGIEYGYTF; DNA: TGTGCCAGCAGTTTACCCCGACAGGGGATAGAATATGGCTACACCTTC
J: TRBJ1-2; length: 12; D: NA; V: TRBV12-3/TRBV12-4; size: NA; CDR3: CASSSGTEGYTF; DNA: TGTGCCAGCAGCTCAGGGACGGAAGGCTACACCTTC
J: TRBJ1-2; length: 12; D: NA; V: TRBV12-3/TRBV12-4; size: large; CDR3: CASSSGTYGYTF; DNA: TGTGCCAGCAGTTCTGGGACCTATGGCTACACCTTC
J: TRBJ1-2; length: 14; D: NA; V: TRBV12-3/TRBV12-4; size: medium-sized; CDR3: CASSTSRTGNGYTF; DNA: TGTGCCAGCAGCACGTCACGGACGGGCAATGGCTACACCTTC
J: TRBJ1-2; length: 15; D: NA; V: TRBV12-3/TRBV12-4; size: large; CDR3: CASTEAWGHNYGYTF; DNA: TGTGCCAGCACCGAAGCTTGGGGACATAACTATGGCTACACCTTC
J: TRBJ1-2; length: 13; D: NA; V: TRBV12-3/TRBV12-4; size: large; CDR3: CASSSQGAYGYTF; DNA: TGTGCCAGCAGTTCACAGGGCGCCTATGGCTACACCTTC
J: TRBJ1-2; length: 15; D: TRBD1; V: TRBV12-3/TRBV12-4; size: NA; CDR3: CASSYRDRSNYGYTF; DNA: TGTGCCAGCAGTTACCGGGACAGGTCGAACTATGGCTACACCTTC
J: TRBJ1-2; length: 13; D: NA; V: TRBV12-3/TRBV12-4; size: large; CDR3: CASSPQRNYGYTF; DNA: TGTGCCAGCAGTCCGCAGAGAAACTATGGCTACACCTTC
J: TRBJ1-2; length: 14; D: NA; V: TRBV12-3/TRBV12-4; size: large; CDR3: CASAVGHANYGYTF; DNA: TGTGCCAGTGCCGTTGGACACGCTAACTATGGCTACACCTTC
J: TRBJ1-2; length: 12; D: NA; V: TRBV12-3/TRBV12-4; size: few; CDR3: CATATGSYGYTF; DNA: TGTGCCACCGCAACAGGGAGTTATGGCTACACCTTC